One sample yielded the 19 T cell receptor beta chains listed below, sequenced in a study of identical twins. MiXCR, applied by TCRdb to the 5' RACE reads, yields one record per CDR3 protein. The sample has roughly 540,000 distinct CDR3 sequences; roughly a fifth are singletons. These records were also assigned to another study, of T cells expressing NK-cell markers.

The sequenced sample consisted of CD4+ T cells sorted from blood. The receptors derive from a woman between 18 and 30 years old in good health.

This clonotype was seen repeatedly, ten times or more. This chain's CDR3 is CASSLALGYGYTF. The DNA of the CDR3 is TGTGCCAGCAGTTTGGCACTGGGCTATGGCTACACCTTC. V and J are TRBV12-3 or TRBV12-4 and TRBJ1-2; D remains unclear. The germline V and J ends were trimmed by 3 bases and 4 bases, with 9 bases remaining between them. The CDR3 runs to 13 residues.

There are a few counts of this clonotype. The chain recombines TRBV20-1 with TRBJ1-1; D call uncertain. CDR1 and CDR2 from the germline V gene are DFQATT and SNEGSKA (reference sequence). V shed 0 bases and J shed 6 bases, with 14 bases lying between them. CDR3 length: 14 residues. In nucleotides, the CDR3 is TGCAGTGCTAGAGAGACGAAGGGTAACGCTGAAGCTTTCTTT. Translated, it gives CSARETKGNAEAFF.

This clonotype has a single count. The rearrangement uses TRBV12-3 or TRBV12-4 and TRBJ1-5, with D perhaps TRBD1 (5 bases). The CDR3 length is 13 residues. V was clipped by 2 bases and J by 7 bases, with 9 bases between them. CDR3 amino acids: CASSLSGRQPQHF. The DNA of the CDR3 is TGTGCCAGCAGTTTATCAGGGAGACAGCCCCAGCATTTT.

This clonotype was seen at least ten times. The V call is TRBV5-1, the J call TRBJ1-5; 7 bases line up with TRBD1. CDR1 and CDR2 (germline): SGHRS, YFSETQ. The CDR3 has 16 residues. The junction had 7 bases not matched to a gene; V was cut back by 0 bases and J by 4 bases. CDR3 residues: CASSLGDGTANQPQHF. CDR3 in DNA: TGCGCCAGCAGCTTGGGTGACGGGACAGCTAATCAGCCCCAGCATTTT.

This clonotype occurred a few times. CDR3 coding DNA: TGTGCCAGCAGCCAGAGTAGGTTCGGAAACACCATATATTTT. Translated, it gives CASSQSRFGNTIYF. The chain joins TRBV7-2 to TRBJ1-3; no definite D call. Germline V gene lookup returns CDR1 SGHTA and CDR2 FQGNSA. Trimming left V 5 bases short and J 4 bases short, with 12 bases between. The CDR3 extends over 14 amino acids.

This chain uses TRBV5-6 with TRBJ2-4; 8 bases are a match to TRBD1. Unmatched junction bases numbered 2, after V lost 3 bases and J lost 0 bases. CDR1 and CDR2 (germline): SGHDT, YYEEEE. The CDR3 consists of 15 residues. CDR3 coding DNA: TGTGCCAGCAGCTACAGGGGGATAGCCAAAAACATTCAGTACTTC. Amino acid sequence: CASSYRGIAKNIQYF.

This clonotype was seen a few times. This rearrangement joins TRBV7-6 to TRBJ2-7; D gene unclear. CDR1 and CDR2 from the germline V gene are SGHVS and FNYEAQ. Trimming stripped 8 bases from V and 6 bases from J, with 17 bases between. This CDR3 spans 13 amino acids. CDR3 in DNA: TGTGCCAGCTCCTCAATTCCTGTAGCCGAGCAGTACTTC. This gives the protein CASSSIPVAEQYF.

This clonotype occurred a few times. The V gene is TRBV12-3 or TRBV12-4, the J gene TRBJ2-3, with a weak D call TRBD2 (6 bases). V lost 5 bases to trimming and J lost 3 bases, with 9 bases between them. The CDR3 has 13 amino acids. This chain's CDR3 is CASSMAGTDTQYF. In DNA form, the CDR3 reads TGTGCCAGCAGTATGGCGGGAACAGATACGCAGTATTTT.

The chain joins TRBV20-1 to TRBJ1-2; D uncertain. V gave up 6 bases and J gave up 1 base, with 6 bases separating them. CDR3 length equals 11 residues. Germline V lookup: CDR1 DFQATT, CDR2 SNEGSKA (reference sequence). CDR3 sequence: CSASNNYGYTF. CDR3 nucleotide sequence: TGCAGTGCATCTAATAACTATGGCTACACCTTC.

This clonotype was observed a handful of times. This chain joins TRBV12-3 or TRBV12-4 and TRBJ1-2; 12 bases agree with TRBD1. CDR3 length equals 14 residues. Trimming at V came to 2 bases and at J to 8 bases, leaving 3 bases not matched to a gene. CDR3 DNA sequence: TGTGCCAGCAGTTTATGGGGGACAGGGGGCGGCTACACCTTC. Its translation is CASSLWGTGGGYTF.

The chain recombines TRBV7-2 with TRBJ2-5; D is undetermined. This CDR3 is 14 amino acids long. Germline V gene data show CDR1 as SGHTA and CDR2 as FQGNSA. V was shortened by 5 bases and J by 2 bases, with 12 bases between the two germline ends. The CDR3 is CASSPSRDQETQYF. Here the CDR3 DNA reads TGTGCCAGCAGCCCCAGCCGAGATCAAGAGACCCAGTACTTC. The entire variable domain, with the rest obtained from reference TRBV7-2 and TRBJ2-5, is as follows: GAGVSQSPSNKVTEKGKDVELRCDPISGHTALYWYRQSLGQGLEFLIYFQGNSAPDKSGLPSDRFSAERTGGSVSTLTIQRTQQEDSAVYLCASSPSRDQETQYFGPGTRLLVL.

CDR3 residues: CASLDPPGETQYF. CDR3 bases: TGTGCTTCATTGGACCCCCCCGGAGAGACCCAGTACTTC. V usage is TRBV7-2 and J usage is TRBJ2-5; D remains ambiguous. This CDR3 region has 13 residues. Per the germline V gene, CDR1 is SGHTA and CDR2 is FQGNSA.

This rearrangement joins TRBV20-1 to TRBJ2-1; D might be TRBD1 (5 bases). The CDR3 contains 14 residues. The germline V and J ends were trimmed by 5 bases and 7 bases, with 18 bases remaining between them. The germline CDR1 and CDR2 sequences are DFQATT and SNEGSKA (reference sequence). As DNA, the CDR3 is TGCAGTGCTCACCCTTTTGGGGCTGGGAATGAGCAGTTCTTC. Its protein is CSAHPFGAGNEQFF.

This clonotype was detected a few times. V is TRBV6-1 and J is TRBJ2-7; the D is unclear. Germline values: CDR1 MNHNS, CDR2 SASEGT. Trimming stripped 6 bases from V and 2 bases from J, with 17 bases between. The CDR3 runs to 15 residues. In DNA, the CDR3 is TGTGCCAGCAGACAAGACCGGCGCGGTACCTACGAGCAGTACTTC. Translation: CASRQDRRGTYEQYF.

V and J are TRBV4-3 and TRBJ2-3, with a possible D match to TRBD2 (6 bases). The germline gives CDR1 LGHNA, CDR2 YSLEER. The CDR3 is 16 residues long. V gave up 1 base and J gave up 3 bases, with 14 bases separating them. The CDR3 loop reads CASSQVVRDRTDTQYF. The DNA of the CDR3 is TGCGCCAGCAGCCAAGTAGTGCGGGATAGAACAGATACGCAGTATTTT.

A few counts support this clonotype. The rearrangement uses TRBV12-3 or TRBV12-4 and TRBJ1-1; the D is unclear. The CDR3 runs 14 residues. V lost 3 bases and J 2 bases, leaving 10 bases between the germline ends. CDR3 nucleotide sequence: TGTGCCAGCAGTTTTATTGACACCAACACTGAAGCTTTCTTT. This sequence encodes CASSFIDTNTEAFF.

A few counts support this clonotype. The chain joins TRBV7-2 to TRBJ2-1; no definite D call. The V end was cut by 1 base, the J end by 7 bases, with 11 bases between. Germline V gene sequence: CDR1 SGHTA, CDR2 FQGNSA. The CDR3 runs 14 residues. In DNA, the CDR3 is TGTGCCAGCAGCTTAGTTTGGTGGAAAAATGAGCAGTTCTTC. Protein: CASSLVWWKNEQFF.

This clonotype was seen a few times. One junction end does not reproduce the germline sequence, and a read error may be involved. Here the CDR3 reads CASSLKGGF. CDR3 bases: TGCGCCAGCAGCCTCAAGGGCGGCTTC. V and J are TRBV5-1 and TRBJ2-1; D unclear. The CDR3 spans 9 residues. In germline, CDR1 is SGHRS, CDR2 YFSETQ.

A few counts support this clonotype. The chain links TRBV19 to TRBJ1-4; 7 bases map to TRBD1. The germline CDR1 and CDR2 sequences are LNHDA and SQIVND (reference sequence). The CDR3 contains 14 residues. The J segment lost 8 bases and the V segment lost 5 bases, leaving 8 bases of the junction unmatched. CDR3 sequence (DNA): TGTGCCAGTAGTGTCAACAGGGGTGGGGAAAAACTGTTTTTT. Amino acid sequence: CASSVNRGGEKLFF.